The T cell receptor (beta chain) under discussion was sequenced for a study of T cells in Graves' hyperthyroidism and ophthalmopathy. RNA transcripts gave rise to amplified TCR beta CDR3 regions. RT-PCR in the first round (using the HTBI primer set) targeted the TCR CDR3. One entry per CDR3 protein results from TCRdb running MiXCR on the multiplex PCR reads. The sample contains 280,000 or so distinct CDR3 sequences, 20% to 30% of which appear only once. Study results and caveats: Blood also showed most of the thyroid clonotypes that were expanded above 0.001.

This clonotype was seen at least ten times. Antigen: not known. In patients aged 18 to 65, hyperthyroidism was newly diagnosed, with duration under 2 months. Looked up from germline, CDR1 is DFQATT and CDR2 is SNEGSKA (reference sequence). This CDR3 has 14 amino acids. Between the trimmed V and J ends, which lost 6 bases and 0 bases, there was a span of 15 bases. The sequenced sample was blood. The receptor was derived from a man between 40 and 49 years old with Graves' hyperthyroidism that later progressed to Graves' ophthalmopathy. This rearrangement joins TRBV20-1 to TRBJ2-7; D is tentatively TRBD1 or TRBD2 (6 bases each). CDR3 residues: CSAGGRTDSYEQYF. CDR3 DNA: TGCAGTGCGGGGGGTAGGACAGACTCCTACGAGCAGTACTTC.